This T cell receptor beta chain was documented in a study of monozygotic twins with inflammatory bowel disease. Regarding the study as a whole: Clonotype overlap with others was lower in IBD patients than in healthy twins, a difference that was greatest with disease activity. Among twins, concordant and discordant pairs did not differ in repertoire similarity, possibly from limited power. T cell subtypes were not distinguishable in this analysis.

Germline lookup yields CDR1 LNHDA and CDR2 SQIVND (reference sequence). The CDR3 has 14 residues. Note on this clonotype: Its matching antigen is unknown.

A template switching step added UMIs, each with a 6-nucleotide sample barcode. TCRdb re-called the 5' RACE reads; every CDR3 protein appears as one record, without DNA. The sample spans 440,000 or so distinct CDR3 sequences; the ten largest clones claim around 2.5%. Sequences were obtained from blood. The chain couples TRBV19 to TRBJ1-1; the TRBD1 assignment by TCRdb is unverifiable without DNA. The clonotype originates from a human donor with ulcerative colitis or Crohn's disease, or a healthy co-twin of an affected twin (not recorded which). CDR3 in amino acids: CASKYREEHTEAFF.